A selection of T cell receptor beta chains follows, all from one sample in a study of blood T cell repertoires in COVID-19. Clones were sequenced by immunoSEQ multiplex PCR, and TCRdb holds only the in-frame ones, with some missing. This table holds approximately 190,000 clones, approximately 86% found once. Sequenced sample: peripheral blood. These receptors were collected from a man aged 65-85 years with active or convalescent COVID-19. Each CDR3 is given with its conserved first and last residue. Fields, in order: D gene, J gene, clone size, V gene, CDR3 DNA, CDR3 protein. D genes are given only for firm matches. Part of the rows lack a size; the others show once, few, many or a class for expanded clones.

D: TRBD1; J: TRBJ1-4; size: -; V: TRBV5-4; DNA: TGTGCCAGCAGCTTGTATGGGACAGGGGGCGCAGGGACGGGAAAACTGTTTTTT; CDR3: CASSLYGTGGAGTGKLFF
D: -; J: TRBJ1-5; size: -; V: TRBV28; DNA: TGTGCCATCTCCGACAGCCCGAATCAGCCCCAGCATTTT; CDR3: CAISDSPNQPQHF
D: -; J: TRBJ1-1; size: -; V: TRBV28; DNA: TGTGCCAGCAGCCCCGCCAGGGCCCTGGGGTACACTGAAGCTTTCTTT; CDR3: CASSPARALGYTEAFF
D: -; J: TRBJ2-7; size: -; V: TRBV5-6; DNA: TGTGCCAGCAGCTTGGTTTCGGGAGTCGAGCAGTACTTC; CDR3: CASSLVSGVEQYF
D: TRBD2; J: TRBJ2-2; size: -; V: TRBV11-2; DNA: TGTGCCAGCAGCCTACCGGGGGGGCAAGACACCGGGGAGCTGTTTTTT; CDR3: CASSLPGGQDTGELFF
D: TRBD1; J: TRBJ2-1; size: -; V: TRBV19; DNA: TGTGCCAGTAGTAACAGGGGGCTGAATAATGAGCAGTTCTTC; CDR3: CASSNRGLNNEQFF
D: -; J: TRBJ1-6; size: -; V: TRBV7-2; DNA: TGTGCCAGCAGCTTAGCCGGGGGTAATTCACCCCTCCACTTT; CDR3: CASSLAGGNSPLHF
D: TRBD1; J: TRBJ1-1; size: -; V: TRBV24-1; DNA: TGTGCCACCAGTGACCAGACAGGGGGGGGGTTGGGGAACACTGAAGCTTTCTTT; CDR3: CATSDQTGGGLGNTEAFF
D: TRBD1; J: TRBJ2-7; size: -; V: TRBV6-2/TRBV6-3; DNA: TGTGCCAGCAGCTTCGACCAGGGGGTCTACGAGCAGTACTTC; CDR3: CASSFDQGVYEQYF
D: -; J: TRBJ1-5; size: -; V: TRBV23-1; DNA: TGCGCCAGCAGTCCCTGGAGGACAGTGCTCTTTCAGCCCCAGCATTTT; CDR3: CASSPWRTVLFQPQHF
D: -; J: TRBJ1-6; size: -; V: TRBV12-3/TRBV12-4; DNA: TGTGCCAGCAGTTTAGCGAGGGATTCACCCCTCCACTTT; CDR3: CASSLARDSPLHF
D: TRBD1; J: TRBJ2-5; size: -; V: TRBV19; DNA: TGTGCCAGTAGCATCCTAGGGACAGTACAAGAGACCCAGTACTTC; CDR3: CASSILGTVQETQYF
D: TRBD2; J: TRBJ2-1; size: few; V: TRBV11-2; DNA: TGTGCCAGCAGCTCCTTAGCGGGTAGAAATGAGCAGTTCTTC; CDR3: CASSSLAGRNEQFF
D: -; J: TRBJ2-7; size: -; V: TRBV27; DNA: TGTGCCAGCAGTTTAGCCGGGACACACTACGAGCAGTACTTC; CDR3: CASSLAGTHYEQYF
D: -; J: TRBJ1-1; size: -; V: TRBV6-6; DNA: TGTGCCAGCAGTCTTGGACAGTTCTCGAACACTGAAGCTTTCTTT; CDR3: CASSLGQFSNTEAFF
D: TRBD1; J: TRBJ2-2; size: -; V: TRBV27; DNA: TGTGCCAGCAGTTTGACACAGGGGACCGGGGAGCTGTTTTTT; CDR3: CASSLTQGTGELFF
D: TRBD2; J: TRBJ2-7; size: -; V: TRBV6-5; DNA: TGTGCCGGGTCCCCGGGGGGGTTCTCCTACGAGCAGTACTTC; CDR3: CAGSPGGFSYEQYF
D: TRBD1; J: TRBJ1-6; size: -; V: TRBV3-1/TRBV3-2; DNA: TGTGCCAGCAGCCTAAACAGGGGTGATTCACCCCTCCACTTT; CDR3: CASSLNRGDSPLHF
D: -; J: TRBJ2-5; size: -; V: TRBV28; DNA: TGTGCCAGCAGTTATGGAGTACGCGGAGAGACCCAGTACTTC; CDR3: CASSYGVRGETQYF
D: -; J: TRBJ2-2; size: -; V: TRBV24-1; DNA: TGTGCCACCAGTGACACTTCGCCTGTTCACACCGGGGAGCTGTTTTTT; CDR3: CATSDTSPVHTGELFF
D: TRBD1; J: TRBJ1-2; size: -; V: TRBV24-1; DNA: TGTGCCACCAGTGATTCCGGGACAGGGCTTAGCTACACCTTC; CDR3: CATSDSGTGLSYTF
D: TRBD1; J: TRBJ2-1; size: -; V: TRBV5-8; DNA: TGTGCCAGCACCCCAGGGACAGGGGTTAGCGATGAGCAGTTCTTC; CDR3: CASTPGTGVSDEQFF
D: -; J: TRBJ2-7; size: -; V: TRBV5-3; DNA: TGTGCCAGAAGATCCCGGGCCCGTCAGGGGTTCTACGAGCAGTACTTC; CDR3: CARRSRARQGFYEQYF
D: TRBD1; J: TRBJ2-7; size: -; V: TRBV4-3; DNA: TGCGCCAGCAGCTACGGGACAGGGGGTAACTCCTACGAGCAGTACTTC; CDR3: CASSYGTGGNSYEQYF
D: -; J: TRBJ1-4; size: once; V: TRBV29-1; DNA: TGCAGCGTTGCTCTGGGCTCCACAACTAATGAAAAACTGTTTTTT; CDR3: CSVALGSTTNEKLFF